This T cell receptor beta chain is from a study of Ad26.COV2.S vaccination and SARS-CoV-2 variants. Study-wide results and limits: There was a possibility that the TCR breadth and depth analyses underestimated total T cell responses.

As regards this clone: Its target is unknown.

Treatment in this sample: around 19 received Ad26.COV2.S at low or high dose, single or two shots; roughly 5 received placebo; per-sample allocation not given. Repertoires come from day 63 after the first vaccine or placebo injection. Spike of the Wuhan-strain SARS-CoV-2 was expressed by an Ad26 vector, which formed the vaccine. The V end lost 6 bases, the J end lost 9 bases, and 18 bases lay between the germline ends. Germline loops: CDR1 MGHDK, CDR2 SYGVNS. The CDR3 covers 14 residues. The table came from immunoSEQ multiplex PCR; TCRdb's copy has only in-frame clones and leaves some out. Here the sample spans more than 300,000 clones, around four fifths being singletons.

The genes are TRBV25-1 and TRBJ1-3; unclear D gene. The sample in question was peripheral blood, obtained in a trial of Ad26.COV2.S vaccine versus placebo. The source is a person between 18 and 65 years old who received the Ad26.COV2.S COVID-19 vaccine or a placebo. This chain's CDR3 is CASRIFRTKCTIYF. CDR3 sequence (DNA): TGTGCCAGCAGAATTTTTCGGACGAAATGCACCATATATTTT.